This is a list of T cell receptor beta chains from one sample in a study of response to subunit inactivated influenza vaccine. TCRdb recomputed calls from the RT-PCR reads with MiXCR, one row per CDR3 protein. The data contain 250,000 to 350,000 distinct CDR3 sequences, 22% of them seen just once; the ten biggest clones take up 9% to 12%. Source: PBMCs from blood, taken about 20 months after vaccination. The receptors here all came from a man aged 50 to 75 who received an inactivated influenza vaccine. Each CDR3 is given with its conserved first and last residue. The D gene is left open where the match is weak. Only part of the rows carry a size: once, few, many, or a class if the clone is expanded.

>many|TRBV7-9|TRBD1|TRBJ1-1
TGTGCCAGCAGAGGGACAGGGGGCACTGAAGCTTTCTTT
CASRGTGGTEAFF
>few|TRBV12-3/TRBV12-4|NA|TRBJ1-1
TGTGCCAGCAGTATCAACACTGAAGCTTTCTTT
CASSINTEAFF
>NA|TRBV6-1|TRBD1|TRBJ2-7
TGTGCCAGCACTACGATTCCGGGACAGGGGGCCTACGAGCAGTACTTC
CASTTIPGQGAYEQYF
>few|TRBV7-6|NA|TRBJ1-1
TGTGCCAGCAGCGGACCGGGCCCCCTCCCGCGGAACACTGAAGCTTTCTTT
CASSGPGPLPRNTEAFF
>NA|TRBV10-3|TRBD2|TRBJ2-3
TGTGCCATCAGTGGTAGCGGGGACACAGATACGCAGTATTTT
CAISGSGDTDTQYF
>NA|TRBV3-1|NA|TRBJ1-1
TGTGCCAGCAGCCAGAGGACCGCGAACACTGAAGCTTTCTTT
CASSQRTANTEAFF
>few|TRBV30|NA|TRBJ2-5
TGTGCCTGGAGTGTGGGATCACAAGAGACCCAGTACTTC
CAWSVGSQETQYF
>NA|TRBV4-3|TRBD1|TRBJ2-7
TGCGCCAGCAGCCAAATCCAACCCCCGGGACAGGGTACCTACGAGCAGTACTTC
CASSQIQPPGQGTYEQYF
>NA|TRBV3-1|TRBD2|TRBJ2-7
TGTGCCAGCAGCCAAGAGGTCCTAGCGGGGGCCCCACACAGCTACTTC
CASSQEVLAGAPHSYF
>NA|TRBV15|TRBD2|TRBJ2-5
TGTGCCACCAGCAGACTAGCGGGGGGCGTGGAGACCCAGTACTTC
CATSRLAGGVETQYF
>few|TRBV5-1|NA|TRBJ1-2
TGCGCCAGCAGCTTGGGTGACAGCCTCGGGGGCTACACCTTC
CASSLGDSLGGYTF
>NA|TRBV4-2|TRBD1|TRBJ1-2
TGTGCCAGCAGCCAAGAAGGGACAGATAACTATGGCTACACCTTC
CASSQEGTDNYGYTF
>few|TRBV5-1|NA|TRBJ2-7
TGCGCCAGCAGCAGATTAGTGGGGGCCGGGTCTAACGAGCAGTACTTC
CASSRLVGAGSNEQYF
>NA|TRBV12-3/TRBV12-4|NA|TRBJ1-1
TGTGCCAGCAGTTTGGGGACCAGGGGAACTGAAGCTTTCTTT
CASSLGTRGTEAFF
>NA|TRBV7-9|TRBD1|TRBJ2-7
TGTGCCAGCAGCTTGGGGGACAGGAGCTCCTACGAGCAGTACTTC
CASSLGDRSSYEQYF
>many|TRBV2|NA|TRBJ1-1
TGTGCCAGCAGTTCAGGTTCCACTGAAGCTTTCTTT
CASSSGSTEAFF
>few|TRBV11-2|NA|TRBJ1-1
TGTGCCAGCCGCTGGCAGGGCACTGAAGCTTTCTTT
CASRWQGTEAFF
>NA|TRBV6-1|TRBD2|TRBJ2-7
TGTGCCAGCAGTCCCATGGGACTAGCGGGAACCTACGAGCAGTACTTC
CASSPMGLAGTYEQYF
>many|TRBV12-3/TRBV12-4|TRBD1|TRBJ1-6
TGTGCCAGCAGTCCCATGGGGACAGCGGCACCCCTCCACTTT
CASSPMGTAAPLHF
>many|TRBV7-2|TRBD2|TRBJ2-7
TGTGCCAGCAGCTTATCGCCGGGAGGGACTTACGAGCAGTACTTC
CASSLSPGGTYEQYF
>NA|TRBV2|NA|TRBJ2-1
TGTGCCAGCAGTGACGTGGGTAACAATGAGCAGTTCTTC
CASSDVGNNEQFF
>NA|TRBV7-8|NA|TRBJ1-2
TGTGCCAGCAGCTTAGCGGGAGGGGTCGGCTACACCTTC
CASSLAGGVGYTF
>NA|TRBV6-2/TRBV6-3|NA|TRBJ1-1
TGTGCCAGCAGTTATAAAGTGCACCGGCAGGGTTCAGCTTTCTTT
CASSYKVHRQGSAFF
>few|TRBV6-1|TRBD2|TRBJ2-5
TGTGCCAGCAGCCGAGACCTCCGGGAGGGAGAGACCCAGTACTTC
CASSRDLREGETQYF
>few|TRBV28|TRBD1|TRBJ1-5
TGTGCCAGCAGTTTATCCTTCCGCACTGGGGACAGCGCCTTATTGGGCAATCAGCCCCAGCATTTT
CASSLSFRTGDSALLGNQPQHF
>NA|TRBV28|NA|TRBJ2-7
TGTGCCACCCAACAGGGCTACGAGCAGTACTTC
CATQQGYEQYF
>many|TRBV9|NA|TRBJ1-2
TGTGCCAGCAGCGTAAGGGGGGCTAACTATGGCTACACCTTC
CASSVRGANYGYTF
>NA|TRBV7-9|NA|TRBJ1-2
TGTGCCAGCAGCCAGAGGGTGTATGGCTACACCTTC
CASSQRVYGYTF
>NA|TRBV5-1|NA|TRBJ2-1
TGCGCCAGCAGCTTGGCGCTCGCCTCCTACAATGAGCAGTTCTTC
CASSLALASYNEQFF
>NA|TRBV20-1|NA|TRBJ1-5
TGCAGTGCTTATAAGGGGGGGGGCAATCAGCCCCAGCATTTT
CSAYKGGGNQPQHF
>NA|TRBV5-1|NA|TRBJ2-2
TGCGCCAGCAGCTTGGGCGGTTTGGATGGGGAGCTGTTTTTT
CASSLGGLDGELFF
>NA|TRBV6-5|NA|TRBJ2-2
TGTGCCAGCAGTTACTCGATGACCGGGGAGCTGTTTTTT
CASSYSMTGELFF
>NA|TRBV20-1|NA|TRBJ1-3
TGCAGTGCCCACAGGGCCTCCGGAAACACCATATATTTT
CSAHRASGNTIYF
>few|TRBV5-1|NA|TRBJ1-2
TGCGCCAGCAGCACCGGCCCGGGGGCAACCGGGGGCTACACCTTC
CASSTGPGATGGYTF
>few|TRBV3-1|TRBD1|TRBJ1-1
TGTGCCAGCAGCCAAGGGACAGGGGGGACTGAAGCTTTCTTT
CASSQGTGGTEAFF
>few|TRBV3-1|NA|TRBJ2-5
TGTGCCAGCAGCCCCCCAGGACTGAGGTATCAAGAGACCCAGTACTTC
CASSPPGLRYQETQYF
>NA|TRBV12-3/TRBV12-4|NA|TRBJ2-5
TGTGCCAGCAGTCGGGACCTGATAAGGACCCAGTACTTC
CASSRDLIRTQYF
>NA|TRBV3-1|TRBD1|TRBJ1-6
TGTGCCAGCAGCCAGGACAGGGGGTCTTCACCCCTCCACTTT
CASSQDRGSSPLHF
>NA|TRBV20-1|NA|TRBJ2-3
TGCAGTGCTGGGACAGCGGGAATTGATACGCAGTATTTT
CSAGTAGIDTQYF
>few|TRBV6-2/TRBV6-3|TRBD1|TRBJ1-5
TGTGCCAGCAGTTACGCGACAGGGTACGTTAGCAGCAATCAGCCCCAGCATTTT
CASSYATGYVSSNQPQHF
>few|TRBV25-1|TRBD1|TRBJ1-5
TGTGCCAGCAGCCGGGACAGGGCCTATCAGCCCCAGCATTTT
CASSRDRAYQPQHF
>few|TRBV4-3|NA|TRBJ1-3
TGCGCCAGCAGCCAAGATTTATCAGGGTCGGGAAACACCATATATTTT
CASSQDLSGSGNTIYF
>NA|TRBV7-7|TRBD2|TRBJ2-3
TGTGCCAGCAGCTTGACTAGCGGGACAGCAGATACGCAGTATTTT
CASSLTSGTADTQYF
>NA|TRBV12-3/TRBV12-4|NA|TRBJ2-7
TGTGCCAGCAGTTTGAGGGACCCAACCGACGAGCAGTACTTC
CASSLRDPTDEQYF
>NA|TRBV7-6|NA|TRBJ1-5
TGTGCCAGCAGCTTAGGATGGGGAGGAAACAATCAGCCCCAGCATTTT
CASSLGWGGNNQPQHF
>once|TRBV11-1|TRBD1|TRBJ2-7
TGTGCCAGCAGCCCACGGACAGGGGATGGGATCTGGGACTACGAGCAGTACTTC
CASSPRTGDGIWDYEQYF
>many|TRBV24-1|NA|TRBJ2-2
TGTGCCACCAGTGATTCGGTAACCGGGGAGCTGTTTTTT
CATSDSVTGELFF
>many|TRBV12-3/TRBV12-4|TRBD1|TRBJ1-4
TGTGCCAGCAGTCCTCGCACAGGGGGGATCAGTGAAAAACTGTTTTTT
CASSPRTGGISEKLFF
>few|TRBV12-3/TRBV12-4|NA|TRBJ2-7
TGTGCCAGCAGTTTAACGGTCGAGCAGTACTTC
CASSLTVEQYF
>NA|TRBV5-1|NA|TRBJ1-1
TGCGCCAGCAGCTTGGACCCCTCGCGGGGGTTGGGCACTGAAGCTTTCTTT
CASSLDPSRGLGTEAFF
>few|TRBV12-3/TRBV12-4|NA|TRBJ1-1
TGTGCCAGCACCTTGGGAGGGAGGATGAACACTGAAGCTTTCTTT
CASTLGGRMNTEAFF
>many|TRBV6-5|NA|TRBJ1-1
TGTGCCAGCAGTTACTCCCTGACGGACACTGAAGCTTTCTTT
CASSYSLTDTEAFF
>few|TRBV29-1|TRBD1|TRBJ1-2
TGCAGCGTGGGGGACAGGGAAGCCTATGGCTACACCTTC
CSVGDREAYGYTF
>few|TRBV7-2|NA|TRBJ1-4
TGTGCCAGCCATGGTGGGTGGGACGAAAAACTGTTTTTT
CASHGGWDEKLFF